The 21 T cell receptor beta chains below come from one sample, sequenced in a study of blood T cell repertoires in COVID-19. TCRdb keeps only in-frame clones here, not all; method: immunoSEQ multiplex PCR. Of fewer than 80,000 clones in the sample, 85% to 90% were seen once. The material sequenced was peripheral blood. The receptors here all came from a woman in her forties or fifties with active or convalescent COVID-19.

The J gene is TRBJ2-5, the V gene TRBV2, with 10 bases fitting TRBD2. CDR3 length: 18 amino acids. Germline-derived CDR1 and CDR2 are SNHLY and FYNNEI. J lost 5 bases, V lost 2 bases, and 14 bases had no gene match. The CDR3 DNA is TGTGCCAGCAGTGAAACGGGGCTAGCGGGAGAGGGAAAGGAGACCCAGTACTTC. As protein: CASSETGLAGEGKETQYF.

V is TRBV10-3 and J is TRBJ1-1; D gene ambiguous. Trimming took off 2 bases at V and 6 bases at J, with 10 bases between the two ends. This CDR3 comprises 13 residues. The V gene's germline CDR1 is ENHRY and CDR2 SYGVKD. The DNA of the CDR3 is TGTGCCATCAGTGAGATGGCTCCCCCTGAAGCTTTCTTT. Translated: CAISEMAPPEAFF.

In its sample, this clone was seen once. The rearrangement links TRBV4-2 to TRBJ1-1, with 9 positions matching TRBD1. This CDR3 spans 10 amino acids. The V gene end was trimmed by 8 bases and the J gene end by 12 bases; junction bases not matched to a gene: 4. From germline, CDR1 is LGHNA and CDR2 YNFKEQ. For the CDR3, the DNA is TGTGCCAGCTCCGGACAGGGGTCTTTCTTT. This sequence encodes CASSGQGSFF.

V and J are TRBV5-4 and TRBJ1-1; D gene ambiguous. V was clipped by 4 bases and J by 10 bases, with 20 bases between them. This CDR3 has 14 residues. In germline, CDR1 is SGHNT, CDR2 YYREEE (reference sequence). CDR3 region: CASSGPVWQEGAFF. The CDR3 region has the DNA TGTGCCAGCAGCGGTCCGGTGTGGCAGGAAGGAGCTTTCTTT.

V and J are TRBV5-1 and TRBJ1-1, with TRBD1 matching over 12 bases. The V gene's germline CDR1 is SGHRS and CDR2 YFSETQ. V trimming: 5 bases; J trimming: 4 bases; junction bases outside the gene matches: 9. This CDR3 is 16 amino acids long. This CDR3 is CASSYEGQGAITEAFF. Here the CDR3 DNA reads TGCGCCAGCAGTTACGAGGGACAGGGGGCGATCACTGAAGCTTTCTTT.

The V and J genes are TRBV5-5 and TRBJ1-5; the match to TRBD1 covers 7 bases. In germline, CDR1 is SGHKS, CDR2 YYEKEE (reference sequence). Trimming at V came to 3 bases and at J to 9 bases, leaving 9 bases not matched to a gene. The CDR3 spans 14 residues. The CDR3 reads CASSSTGSTGPQHF. The CDR3 region has the DNA TGTGCCAGCAGCTCGACAGGGTCTACAGGGCCCCAGCATTTT.

The genes are TRBV18 and TRBJ2-5; D is perhaps TRBD1 (5 bases). Trimming shortened V by 3 bases and J by 4 bases, and 12 bases separated the two germline ends. CDR1 is KGHSH and CDR2 is LQKENI in the germline V gene. This CDR3 has 14 amino acids. The CDR3 nucleotides are TGTGCCAGCTCACCTCTATCAGGGTCAGAGACCCAGTACTTC. Encoded protein: CASSPLSGSETQYF.

The V gene is TRBV7-6, the J gene TRBJ2-1; tentative D call: TRBD1 (5 bases). The germline gives CDR1 SGHVS, CDR2 FNYEAQ. This CDR3 is 14 amino acids long. V was trimmed by 1 base and J by 4 bases, leaving 8 bases between them. For the CDR3, the DNA is TGTGCCAGCAGCTTAGAGCAGGGTTACAATGAGCAGTTCTTC. It encodes CASSLEQGYNEQFF. The full variable domain, in which reference TRBV7-6 and TRBJ2-1 provide the parts outside the CDR3, is GAGVSQSPRYKVTKRGQDVALRCDPISGHVSLYWYRQALGQGPEFLTYFNYEAQQDKSGLPNDRFSAERPEGSISTLTIQRTEQRDSAMYRCASSLEQGYNEQFFGPGTRLTVL.

The chain is built from TRBV9 and TRBJ2-1, with 10 bases fitting TRBD2. CDR3 length: 17 amino acids. With V trimmed by 3 bases and J by 0 bases, 6 bases remained unmatched. Germline CDR1 SGDLS, CDR2 YYNGEE. Written as DNA, the CDR3 is TGTGCCAGCAGCGAACTAGCGGGATTAAGCTCCTACAATGAGCAGTTCTTC. This sequence encodes CASSELAGLSSYNEQFF.

The chain uses TRBV29-1 and TRBJ1-2; perhaps TRBD1 as D (6 bases). CDR1 SQVTM and CDR2 ANQGSEA come from the germline V gene. V was trimmed by 8 bases and J by 6 bases, leaving 19 bases between them. This CDR3 is 13 amino acids long. The DNA for the CDR3 is TGCAGCTGCTTACGGGGAGAGGGGGATGGCTACACCTTC. This codes for CSCLRGEGDGYTF.

J is TRBJ2-3 and V is TRBV11-2; the D is unclear. Germline V lookup: CDR1 SGHAT, CDR2 FQNNGV. V gave up 1 base and J gave up 2 bases, with 10 bases separating them. The CDR3 has 15 amino acids. CDR3 in amino acids: CASSLGWRVTDTQYF. The DNA for the CDR3 is TGTGCCAGCAGCTTAGGTTGGAGAGTCACAGATACGCAGTATTTT.

Here the CDR3 reads CASIPGSPYTEAFF. CDR3 bases: TGTGCCAGCATCCCCGGGTCCCCCTACACTGAAGCTTTCTTT. The J gene is TRBJ1-1, the V gene TRBV7-2; D gene unclear. This CDR3 has 14 residues. V was clipped by 7 bases and J by 3 bases, with 15 bases between them. CDR1 is SGHTA and CDR2 is FQGNSA in the germline V gene.

The gene calls are TRBV9 and TRBJ2-5, with D perhaps TRBD2 (6 bases). The V end lost 3 bases, the J end lost 3 bases, and 18 bases lay between the germline ends. The CDR3 covers 16 residues. From germline, CDR1 is SGDLS and CDR2 YYNGEE. Here the CDR3 reads CASSAFGGSGKETQYF. The DNA of the CDR3 is TGTGCCAGCAGCGCCTTTGGGGGTAGCGGTAAAGAGACCCAGTACTTC.

The genes are TRBV13 and TRBJ2-5; 7 bases are shared with TRBD2. CDR1 and CDR2 from the germline V gene are PRHDT and FYEKMQ (reference sequence). The CDR3 loop spans 15 amino acids. V shed 0 bases and J 5 bases; nucleotides not matched to a gene: 6. CDR3 loop: CASSLGSGDLETQYF. For the CDR3, the DNA is TGTGCCAGCAGCTTAGGAAGCGGGGACCTGGAGACCCAGTACTTC.

V gene TRBV12-3 or TRBV12-4 combines with J gene TRBJ1-1; D remains ambiguous. V lost 3 bases and J 1 base, leaving 6 bases between the germline ends. This CDR3 is 13 amino acids long. CDR3 residues: CASSFGGNTEAFF. As DNA, the CDR3 is TGTGCCAGCAGTTTCGGAGGGAACACTGAAGCTTTCTTT.

V and J are TRBV6-6 and TRBJ2-5; 14 bases map to TRBD2. J gave up 4 bases and V 6 bases, and 7 bases lay outside the gene matches. Germline V gives CDR1 MNHNY, CDR2 SVGAGI (reference sequence). The CDR3 consists of 16 residues. CDR3 sequence (DNA): TGTGCCAGCAGATTCTCCGGGACTAGCGGGAGAGAGACCCAGTACTTC. It yields the protein CASRFSGTSGRETQYF.

This chain connects TRBV4-2 to TRBJ1-3; TRBD1 matches at 9 bases. Germline lookup yields CDR1 LGHNA and CDR2 YNFKEQ. The trim removed 0 bases at V and 1 base at J, leaving 4 bases unmatched. This CDR3 is 17 amino acids long. The CDR3 loop reads CASSQDEQGASGNTIYF. The CDR3 DNA sequence: TGTGCCAGCAGCCAAGATGAACAGGGGGCGTCTGGAAACACCATATATTTT.

The V gene is TRBV27, the J gene TRBJ2-1, with a possible D match to TRBD1 (5 bases). Germline V gives CDR1 MNHEY, CDR2 SMNVEV (reference sequence). The CDR3 sequence is 14 residues long. V was pared by 4 bases and J by 6 bases, with 13 bases between. The CDR3 region has the DNA TGTGCCAGCAGTTATCCAGGGTCGATCAATGAGCAGTTCTTC. It translates to CASSYPGSINEQFF.

The CDR3 coding sequence is TGTGCCAGCAGACGTGCACTAGCAACTGGGGCCAACGTCCTGACTTTC. Translated, it gives CASRRALATGANVLTF. The chain recombines TRBV5-5 with TRBJ2-6; D may be TRBD2 (6 bases). The CDR3 has 16 residues. Germline lookup yields CDR1 SGHKS and CDR2 YYEKEE (reference sequence). Trimming pared 5 bases from V and 2 bases from J, leaving 14 bases between.

The chain joins TRBV27 to TRBJ2-3; TRBD1 agrees at 8 bases. Germline V gene data show CDR1 as MNHEY and CDR2 as SMNVEV (reference sequence). The CDR3 is 17 residues long. V gave up 1 base and J gave up 1 base; unmatched junction bases: 7. The CDR3, as DNA: TGTGCCAGCAGTTTATGGCAGGGGGCGTGGGGCACAGATACGCAGTATTTT. Protein: CASSLWQGAWGTDTQYF.

The chain couples TRBV6-1 to TRBJ1-1; the D is unclear. The CDR3 is 14 amino acids. Germline assignment: CDR1 MNHNS and CDR2 SASEGT. V was cut by 2 bases and J by 8 bases, with 15 bases left in between. The CDR3 region has the DNA TGTGCCAGCAGTGAATTATTTGTGCAGGCCGAAGCTTTCTTT. Translating gives CASSELFVQAEAFF.